A single sample is the source of the 30 T cell receptor beta chains below, sequenced in a study of T-cell reconstitution after alpha-beta-depleted transplantation in children. Preparation of the TCRbeta library involved a method that used unique molecular identifiers. From the PCR reads, TCRdb called clonotypes with MiXCR, one entry per CDR3 protein. Of approximately 430,000 distinct CDR3 sequences listed, 15% to 20% are singletons. Specimen: PBMCs, mostly from graft donor cells, collected 360 days after TCRalphabeta/CD19-depleted stem cell transplant. The origin of the receptors is a boy under two years old who had a stem cell transplant for Wiskott-Aldrich syndrome, so the T cells may come from the graft donor.

V and J are TRBV18 and TRBJ2-7; 9 positions agree with TRBD1. Trimming at V came to 3 bases and at J to 1 base, leaving 7 bases not matched to a gene. Germline V gene lookup returns CDR1 KGHSH and CDR2 LQKENI. This CDR3 spans 16 amino acids. The CDR3 spells CASSPLPGQGSYEQYF. CDR3 in DNA: TGTGCCAGCTCACCGTTACCGGGACAGGGTTCCTACGAGCAGTACTTC.

This clonotype was seen more than once but under ten times. The chain joins TRBV4-1 to TRBJ1-5; D remains unclear. Trimming cost V 3 bases and J 0 bases, with 6 bases left between them. Germline CDR1 is MGHRA and CDR2 is YSYEKL. The CDR3 extends over 14 amino acids. The CDR3 DNA reads TGCGCCAGCAGCCAGCAGTATAGCAATCAGCCCCAGCATTTT. Its translation: CASSQQYSNQPQHF.

J is TRBJ2-1 and V is TRBV12-3 or TRBV12-4; TRBD2 aligns across 10 bases. The J segment lost 7 bases and the V segment lost 5 bases, leaving 8 bases of the junction unmatched. The CDR3 runs to 15 residues. CDR3 DNA sequence: TGTGCCAGCAGTCTAAGCGGGGGGGCATGGAATGAGCAGTTCTTC. This translates into CASSLSGGAWNEQFF.

This rearrangement joins TRBV20-1 to TRBJ2-1, with 9 bases aligning to TRBD2. V was pared by 5 bases and J by 7 bases, with 9 bases of the junction left unmatched. The CDR3 loop spans 14 amino acids. Germline assignment: CDR1 DFQATT and CDR2 SNEGSKA (reference sequence). The CDR3, as DNA: TGCAGTGCTGACCTCGGCGGGGGGGAGAATGAGCAGTTCTTC. It translates to CSADLGGGENEQFF.

In this sample, this clonotype turned up a few times. The chain is built from TRBV29-1 and TRBJ2-5; D is tentatively TRBD1 or TRBD2 (5 bases each). The CDR3 sequence is 12 residues long. CDR1 and CDR2 (germline): SQVTM, ANQGSEA. V dropped 7 bases and J dropped 9 bases, with 18 bases sitting between them. This chain's CDR3 is CSGGTDWVPQYF. As DNA, the CDR3 is TGCAGCGGGGGGACCGACTGGGTGCCCCAGTACTTC.

This clonotype was observed a handful of times. The rearrangement joins TRBV29-1 to TRBJ2-1, with D possibly being TRBD2 (6 bases). Germline lookup yields CDR1 SQVTM and CDR2 ANQGSEA. V was shortened by 7 bases and J by 7 bases, with 14 bases between the two germline ends. CDR3 size: 12 residues. For the CDR3, the DNA is TGCAGCGCTTCGACTAGTCTAAATGAGCAGTTCTTC. It specifies CSASTSLNEQFF.

In its sample, this clonotype was seen a few times. As DNA, the CDR3 is TGTGCCAGCAGTTTAGCCTTTGGCAGGGAGGGGGAGCAGTACTTC. It translates to CASSLAFGREGEQYF. The chain is built from TRBV12-3 or TRBV12-4 and TRBJ2-7, with 7 bases that match TRBD2. Germline trimming cut 0 bases from V and 7 bases from J; bases unmatched to any gene: 9. CDR3 length: 15 amino acids.

This clonotype has just a few counts. The chain has TRBV5-1 and TRBJ1-5; TRBD1 is a possible D gene (5 bases). This CDR3 region has 14 residues. V was shortened by 0 bases and J by 7 bases, with 11 bases between the two germline ends. CDR1 and CDR2 from the germline V gene are SGHRS and YFSETQ. The CDR3: CASSLGEPGQPQHF. The CDR3 nucleotides read TGCGCCAGCAGCTTGGGGGAACCAGGGCAGCCCCAGCATTTT.

This sequence joins TRBV5-1 and TRBJ2-3, with no clear D. The CDR3 contains 13 residues. The V gene lost 4 bases and the J gene lost 0 bases, with 6 bases spanning the gap. The germline CDR1 and CDR2 sequences are SGHRS and YFSETQ. CDR3 coding DNA: TGCGCCAGCAGCAGTACTAGCACAGATACGCAGTATTTT. It yields the protein CASSSTSTDTQYF.

This clonotype was detected only a few times. The chain joins TRBV3-1 to TRBJ2-5; the match to TRBD2 covers 16 bases. The germline gives CDR1 LGHDT, CDR2 YNNKEL (reference sequence). The J segment lost 4 bases and the V segment lost 6 bases, leaving 14 bases of the junction unmatched. The CDR3 loop spans 19 amino acids. The CDR3 reads CASSQGLAGGLPWRETQYF. The CDR3 bases are TGTGCCAGCAGTCAGGGACTAGCGGGGGGGCTTCCGTGGAGAGAGACCCAGTACTTC.

This rearrangement joins TRBV7-8 to TRBJ2-4; TRBD1 matches at 8 bases. The CDR3 is made up of 13 amino acids. The trim removed 6 bases at V and 5 bases at J, leaving 3 bases unmatched. Looked up from germline, CDR1 is SGHVS and CDR2 is FQNEAQ. CDR3 residues: CASRKTGENIQYF. CDR3 sequence (DNA): TGTGCCAGCAGGAAGACAGGGGAAAACATTCAGTACTTC.

The chain joins TRBV7-9 to TRBJ2-7; 7 bases are a match to TRBD1. CDR3 length equals 17 residues. With 5 bases clipped from V and 6 bases from J, the junction kept 19 bases outside the gene matches. Germline V gene lookup returns CDR1 SEHNR and CDR2 FQNEAQ (reference sequence). CDR3 in amino acids: CASSPPSGQVSWCEQYF. CDR3 nucleotide sequence: TGTGCCAGCAGCCCACCGTCAGGACAGGTTTCTTGGTGCGAGCAGTACTTC.

This chain joins TRBV4-2 and TRBJ2-4; D not certain. CDR1 is LGHNA and CDR2 is YNFKEQ in the germline V gene. The CDR3 consists of 15 residues. Between the trimmed V and J ends, which lost 1 base and 0 bases, there was a span of 7 bases. The CDR3 here is CASSQGPVAKNIQYF. CDR3 coding DNA: TGTGCCAGCAGCCAAGGGCCCGTAGCCAAAAACATTCAGTACTTC.

This clonotype occurred many times. The chain couples TRBV5-1 to TRBJ2-3; weak D call: TRBD2 (6 bases). The CDR3 loop spans 15 amino acids. Germline loops: CDR1 SGHRS, CDR2 YFSETQ. V was clipped by 3 bases and J by 1 base, with 12 bases between them. The CDR3: CASSSSGLRTDTQYF. The CDR3 DNA follows: TGCGCCAGCAGCTCCTCGGGACTTCGCACAGATACGCAGTATTTT.

This sequence joins TRBV29-1 and TRBJ2-1; D not certain. The CDR3 contains 14 residues. V dropped 2 bases and J dropped 5 bases, with 13 bases sitting between them. CDR1 and CDR2 from the germline V gene are SQVTM and ANQGSEA. The CDR3: CSVEWYYGHNEQFF. In nucleotides, the CDR3 is TGCAGCGTTGAATGGTACTACGGGCACAATGAGCAGTTCTTC.

The rearrangement links TRBV15 to TRBJ2-7; 7 bases agree with TRBD1. Germline CDR1 reads LNHNV; CDR2 reads YYDKDF (reference sequence). The V segment lost 10 bases and the J segment 0 bases; nucleotides outside the gene matches: 12. There are 15 residues in the CDR3. CDR3 sequence: CASQKDRPSSYEQYF. The DNA of the CDR3 is TGTGCCAGTCAGAAGGACAGGCCCAGCTCCTACGAGCAGTACTTC. The complete variable domain, with remaining parts taken from reference TRBV15 and TRBJ2-7, reads DAMVIQNPRYQVTQFGKPVTLSCSQTLNHNVMYWYQQKSSQAPKLLFHYYDKDFNNEADTPDNFQSRRPNTSFCFLDIRSPGLGDTAMYLCASQKDRPSSYEQYFGPGTRLTVT.

Only a few counts were recorded for this clonotype. The gene calls are TRBV20-1 and TRBJ2-5; 11 nucleotides line up with TRBD2. The CDR3 runs to 16 residues. J lost 2 bases, V lost 3 bases, and 8 bases had no gene match. The germline CDR1 and CDR2 sequences are DFQATT and SNEGSKA (reference sequence). This CDR3 reads CSASAPSGGYQETQYF. For the CDR3, the DNA is TGCAGTGCTAGTGCGCCTAGCGGGGGGTATCAAGAGACCCAGTACTTC.

This clonotype was found a few times. The chain links TRBV6-1 to TRBJ2-5; D is possibly TRBD1 or TRBD2 (5 bases each). Per germline, CDR1 MNHNS and CDR2 SASEGT. V shed 5 bases and J shed 5 bases, with 18 bases lying between them. This CDR3 region has 15 residues. In nucleotides, the CDR3 is TGTGCCAGCAGTCCTAGCAGGGAAGGCGGCGAGACCCAGTACTTC. It specifies CASSPSREGGETQYF.

The chain links TRBV7-8 to TRBJ2-4; the D gene is possibly TRBD2 (6 bases). The germline CDR1 and CDR2 sequences are SGHVS and FQNEAQ. The CDR3 loop spans 19 amino acids. V gave up 6 bases and J gave up 3 bases, with 27 bases separating them. CDR3 sequence: CASSLIPMGYRGGKNIQYF. The CDR3 DNA follows: TGTGCCAGCAGTCTCATCCCGATGGGGTATCGGGGAGGCAAAAACATTCAGTACTTC.

The chain carries TRBV25-1 and TRBJ2-7, with TRBD1 matching over 7 bases. The CDR3 totals 13 residues. The V and J ends lost 7 bases and 5 bases, in that order; junction bases with no gene match: 8. Germline CDR1 MGHDK, CDR2 SYGVNS. The CDR3 bases are TGTGCCAGCATGACAGGGAGTGGCGACGAGCAGTACTTC. Protein sequence: CASMTGSGDEQYF.

This clonotype showed up just a few times. The chain links TRBV4-1 to TRBJ2-1; 7 nucleotides match TRBD1. Germline CDR1 MGHRA, CDR2 YSYEKL. The junction had 9 bases not matched to a gene; V was cut back by 4 bases and J by 6 bases. There are 15 residues in the CDR3. The CDR3 coding sequence is TGCGCCAGCAGCCTCGGGACAGCAAAAGTCAATGAGCAGTTCTTC. It specifies CASSLGTAKVNEQFF.

In its sample, this clonotype was seen a few times. The V gene is TRBV29-1, the J gene TRBJ1-4; D is undetermined. Looked up from germline, CDR1 is SQVTM and CDR2 is ANQGSEA. The V end lost 1 base, the J end lost 10 bases, and 13 bases lay between the germline ends. The length of the CDR3 is 13 residues. The chain's CDR3 is CSVEGAGGGKLFF. The CDR3 nucleotides read TGCAGCGTTGAAGGGGCGGGAGGCGGAAAACTGTTTTTT.

This clonotype was seen only a few times. The genes are TRBV29-1 and TRBJ2-3; D not certain. The V and J ends lost 2 bases and 4 bases respectively, with 7 bases between them. The CDR3 runs 12 residues. The germline V gene has CDR1 SQVTM and CDR2 ANQGSEA. As DNA, the CDR3 is TGCAGCGTTGAAAATCTCTCAGATACGCAGTATTTT. Translating it yields CSVENLSDTQYF.

A few counts support this clonotype. The chain couples TRBV7-9 to TRBJ2-3, with a weak D call TRBD2 (5 bases). Trimming pared 5 bases from V and 6 bases from J, leaving 9 bases between. Germline V gene sequence: CDR1 SEHNR, CDR2 FQNEAQ (reference sequence). This CDR3 comprises 12 residues. DNA of the CDR3: TGTGCCAGCAGCCCCCCGGGGGATACGCAGTATTTT. This gives the protein CASSPPGDTQYF.

This clonotype was seen more than once but under ten times. The genes are TRBV7-8 and TRBJ2-4; D remains ambiguous. V lost 5 bases and J lost 7, with 15 bases in between. CDR1 SGHVS and CDR2 FQNEAQ come from the germline V gene. The CDR3 length is 14 residues. CDR3 region: CASSVQTLSNIQYF. CDR3 coding DNA: TGTGCCAGCAGCGTCCAGACACTCTCCAACATTCAGTACTTC.

This clonotype came up many times. V gene TRBV20-1 combines with J gene TRBJ2-3; D uncertain. CDR3 length: 13 residues. V was shortened by 6 bases and J by 2 bases, with 12 bases between the two germline ends. Germline V gene lookup returns CDR1 DFQATT and CDR2 SNEGSKA (reference sequence). The CDR3 DNA sequence: TGCAGTGCAACGGATGAATACACAGATACGCAGTATTTT. Residues: CSATDEYTDTQYF.

The rearrangement links TRBV15 to TRBJ2-5; 9 bases align to TRBD2. The V gene end was trimmed by 5 bases and the J gene end by 6 bases; junction bases not matched to a gene: 13. CDR1 is LNHNV, CDR2 YYDKDF, per germline (reference sequence). The CDR3 contains 16 residues. The CDR3 is CATSSTRGGVGKTQYF. The CDR3 DNA follows: TGTGCCACCAGCTCCACGCGGGGGGGTGTTGGGAAGACCCAGTACTTC.

V gene TRBV4-2 combines with J gene TRBJ2-4; no clear D gene. The germline gives CDR1 LGHNA, CDR2 YNFKEQ. Between the trimmed V and J ends, which lost 1 base and 11 bases, there was a span of 18 bases. The CDR3 runs to 15 residues. In DNA form, the CDR3 reads TGTGCCAGCAGCCAAGTTGGGGATAGGGAAACGGTTCAGTACTTC. As protein: CASSQVGDRETVQYF.

Worth noting for this clonotype: Its ends do not fully match the called genes, so a read error is possible. J is TRBJ2-1 and V is TRBV11-2; D is ambiguous. Germline V lookup: CDR1 SGHAT, CDR2 FQNNGV. CDR3 size: 15 residues. In nucleotides, the CDR3 is TGTGCCAACAGCCCCCTTGCCCGCACGGACAATGAGCAGTTCTTC. It translates to CANSPLARTDNEQFF.

The CDR3 bases are TGTGCCACCAGTGATTTTCGGGAGTCGAACACCGGGGAGCTGTTTTTT. Encoded protein: CATSDFRESNTGELFF. The J gene is TRBJ2-2, the V gene TRBV24-1; perhaps TRBD2 as D (6 bases). This CDR3 region has 16 residues. Trimming shortened V by 1 base and J by 0 bases, and 8 bases separated the two germline ends. Germline loops: CDR1 KGHDR, CDR2 SFDVKD.